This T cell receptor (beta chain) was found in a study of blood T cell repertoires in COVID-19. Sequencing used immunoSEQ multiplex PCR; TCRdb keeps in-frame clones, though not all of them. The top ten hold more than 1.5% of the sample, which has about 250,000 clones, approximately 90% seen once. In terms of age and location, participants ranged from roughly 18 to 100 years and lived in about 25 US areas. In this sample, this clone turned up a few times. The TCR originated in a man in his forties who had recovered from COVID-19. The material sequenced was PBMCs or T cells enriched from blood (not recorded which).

CDR3 loop: CASSDSGVYGYTF. Written as DNA, the CDR3 is TGTGCCAGCAGCGATTCAGGGGTCTATGGCTACACCTTC. The chain joins TRBV5-4 to TRBJ1-2; perhaps TRBD1 as D (6 bases). The germline V gene has CDR1 SGHNT and CDR2 YYREEE (reference sequence). The CDR3 length is 13 residues. V was clipped by 4 bases and J by 4 bases, with 11 bases between them.